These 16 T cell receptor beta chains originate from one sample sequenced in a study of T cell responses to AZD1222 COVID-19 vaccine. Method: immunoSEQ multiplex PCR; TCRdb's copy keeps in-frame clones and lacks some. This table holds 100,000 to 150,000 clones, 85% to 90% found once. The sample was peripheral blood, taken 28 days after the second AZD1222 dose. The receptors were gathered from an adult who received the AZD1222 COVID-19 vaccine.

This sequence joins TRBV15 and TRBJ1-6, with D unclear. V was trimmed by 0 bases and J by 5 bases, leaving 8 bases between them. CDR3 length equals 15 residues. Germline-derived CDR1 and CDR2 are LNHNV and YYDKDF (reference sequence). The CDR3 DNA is TGTGCCACCAGCAGAGACAGAGTTGATAATTCACCCCTCCACTTT. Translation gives CATSRDRVDNSPLHF.

The CDR3, as DNA: TGTGCCAGCAGCGTATCCGGGCATAGCAATCAGCCCCAGCATTTT. Translating it yields CASSVSGHSNQPQHF. The chain carries TRBV9 and TRBJ1-5; D is unclear. Trimming removed 1 base from V and 0 bases from J, with 8 bases in between. The CDR3 is made up of 15 amino acids. Germline V gene data show CDR1 as SGDLS and CDR2 as YYNGEE.

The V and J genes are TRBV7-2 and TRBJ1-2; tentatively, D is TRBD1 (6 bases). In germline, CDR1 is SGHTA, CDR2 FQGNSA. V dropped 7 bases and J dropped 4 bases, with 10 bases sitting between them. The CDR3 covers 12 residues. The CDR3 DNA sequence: TGTGCCAGCACCCTACAGGGCTATGGCTACACCTTC. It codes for CASTLQGYGYTF.

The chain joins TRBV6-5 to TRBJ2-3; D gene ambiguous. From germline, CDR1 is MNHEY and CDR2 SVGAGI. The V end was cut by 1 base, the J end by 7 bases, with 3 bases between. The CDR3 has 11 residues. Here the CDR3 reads CASSYFHTQYF. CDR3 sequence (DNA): TGTGCCAGCAGTTACTTCCATACGCAGTATTTT.

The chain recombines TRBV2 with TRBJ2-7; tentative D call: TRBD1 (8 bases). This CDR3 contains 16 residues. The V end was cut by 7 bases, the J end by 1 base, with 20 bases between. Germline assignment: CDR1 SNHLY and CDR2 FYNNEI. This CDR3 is CASNWGGTGGSYEQYF. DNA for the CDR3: TGTGCCAGCAATTGGGGAGGGACAGGTGGATCCTACGAGCAGTACTTC.

CDR3 sequence: CASSLATDRMNYGYTF. The CDR3 DNA sequence: TGTGCCAGCAGCTTAGCAACGGACAGAATGAACTATGGCTACACCTTC. The chain links TRBV7-9 to TRBJ1-2; TRBD1 is a possible D gene (6 bases). Trimming cost V 0 bases and J 2 bases, with 13 bases left between them. The CDR3 is 16 amino acids. CDR1 SEHNR and CDR2 FQNEAQ come from the germline V gene (reference sequence).

Here the CDR3 DNA reads TGTGCCAGCAGCCCCCTCGGACAGAGCACAGATACGCAGTATTTT. Protein product: CASSPLGQSTDTQYF. The chain uses TRBV3-1 (or the pseudogene TRBV3-2) and TRBJ2-3, with TRBD1 as a possible D gene (6 bases). The V end was cut by 4 bases, the J end by 0 bases, with 11 bases between. Germline values: CDR1 LGHDT, CDR2 YNNKEL (reference sequence). The CDR3 contains 15 residues.

The CDR3 here is CASSARGQGYGYTF. Here the CDR3 DNA reads TGTGCCAGTAGTGCCAGGGGGCAGGGCTATGGCTACACCTTC. The V call is TRBV19, the J call TRBJ1-2, with 8 bases fitting TRBD1. Germline loops: CDR1 LNHDA, CDR2 SQIVND (reference sequence). V shed 5 bases, J shed 4 bases, and the junction held 6 bases outside the gene matches. This CDR3 comprises 14 residues.

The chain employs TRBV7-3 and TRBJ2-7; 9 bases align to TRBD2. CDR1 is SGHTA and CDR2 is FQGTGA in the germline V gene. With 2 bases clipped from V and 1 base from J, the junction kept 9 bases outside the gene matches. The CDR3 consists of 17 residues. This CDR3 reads CASSLGTGGRDSYEQYF. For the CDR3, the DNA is TGTGCCAGCAGCTTAGGGACCGGCGGGAGGGATTCCTACGAGCAGTACTTC.

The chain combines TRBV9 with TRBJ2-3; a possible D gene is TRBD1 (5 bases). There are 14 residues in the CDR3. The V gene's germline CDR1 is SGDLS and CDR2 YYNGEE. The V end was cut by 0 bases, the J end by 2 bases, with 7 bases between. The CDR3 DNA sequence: TGTGCCAGCAGCGTAGAGACAGACACAGATACGCAGTATTTT. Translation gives CASSVETDTDTQYF. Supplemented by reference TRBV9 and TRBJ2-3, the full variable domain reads DSGVTQTPKHLITATGQRVTLRCSPRSGDLSVYWYQQSLDQGLQFLIQYYNGEERAKGNILERFSAQQFPDLHSELNLSSLELGDSALYFCASSVETDTDTQYFGPGTRLTVL.

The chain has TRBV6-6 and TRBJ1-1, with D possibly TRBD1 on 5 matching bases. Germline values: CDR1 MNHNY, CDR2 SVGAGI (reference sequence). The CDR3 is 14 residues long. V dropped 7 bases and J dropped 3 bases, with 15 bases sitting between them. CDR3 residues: CASTLIPGDTEAFF. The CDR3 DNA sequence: TGTGCCAGCACTCTAATTCCGGGGGACACTGAAGCTTTCTTT.

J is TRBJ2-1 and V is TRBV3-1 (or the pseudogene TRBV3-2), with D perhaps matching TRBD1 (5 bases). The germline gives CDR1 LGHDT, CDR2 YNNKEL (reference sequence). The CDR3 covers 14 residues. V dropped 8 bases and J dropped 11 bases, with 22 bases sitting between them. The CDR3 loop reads CASRHGAQPSKQFF. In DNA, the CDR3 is TGTGCCAGCCGACATGGGGCCCAGCCTAGTAAGCAGTTCTTC.

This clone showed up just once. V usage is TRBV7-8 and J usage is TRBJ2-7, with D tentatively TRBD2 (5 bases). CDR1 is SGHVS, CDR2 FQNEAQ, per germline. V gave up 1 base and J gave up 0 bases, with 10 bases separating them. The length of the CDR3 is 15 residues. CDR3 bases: TGTGCCAGCAGCTTAGTAACGGGGTCCTCCTACGAGCAGTACTTC. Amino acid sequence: CASSLVTGSSYEQYF.

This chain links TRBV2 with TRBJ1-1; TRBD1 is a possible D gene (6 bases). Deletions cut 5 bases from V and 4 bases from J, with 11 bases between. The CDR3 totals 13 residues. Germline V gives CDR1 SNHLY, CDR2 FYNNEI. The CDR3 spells CASSPQGGTEAFF. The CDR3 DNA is TGTGCCAGCAGTCCACAGGGTGGCACTGAAGCTTTCTTT.

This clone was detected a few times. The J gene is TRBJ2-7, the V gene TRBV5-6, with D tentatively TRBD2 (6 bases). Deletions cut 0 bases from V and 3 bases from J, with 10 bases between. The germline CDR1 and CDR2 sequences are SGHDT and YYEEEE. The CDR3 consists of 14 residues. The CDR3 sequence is CASSLVGSNYEQYF. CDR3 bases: TGTGCCAGCAGCTTGGTCGGGAGTAACTACGAGCAGTACTTC.

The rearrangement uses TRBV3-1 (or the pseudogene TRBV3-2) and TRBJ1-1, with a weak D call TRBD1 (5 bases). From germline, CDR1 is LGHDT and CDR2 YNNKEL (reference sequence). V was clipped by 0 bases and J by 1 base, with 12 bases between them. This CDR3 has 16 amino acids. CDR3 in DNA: TGTGCCAGCAGCCAAGATTTGACGGGGGGGAACACTGAAGCTTTCTTT. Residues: CASSQDLTGGNTEAFF.